This T cell receptor beta chain was recorded in a study of control samples from healthy donors and cancer patients (dated by TCRdb to 2018 to 2020). Receptors were amplified or captured by the immunoSEQ multiplex PCR assay. This immuneACCESS table, as held by TCRdb, lists in-frame sequences with V and J called but not all clones. Of the missing ones, under half trace to an unresolved V gene in checked studies; the others have no known cause. This sample holds about 98,000 clones; around 80% were observed only once. More than 9% of the sample lies in the top ten. A distance of 16 bases separates the germline ends of V and J, which lose 6 bases and 2 bases respectively. From the cysteine up to the phenylalanine, the CDR3 has a length of 15 residues. The CDR3 DNA has 45 bases and is translated from base 1. Taken from the germline V gene (reference sequence), the CDR1 and CDR2 loops are MNHEY and SMNVEV.

Concerning this clone: Its antigen is not yet known. The sample holds no much larger clone one base away, and base qualities are not on file.

The sequenced sample was blood. The V and J genes are TRBV27 and TRBJ1-1; too little of a D gene remains to name it. This TCR was recovered from a woman under 40 in good health. The sequenced DNA is TGTGCCAGCAGGATTGGAGGAGGTACCAACACTGAAGCTTTCTTT. Its protein product is CASRIGGGTNTEAFF.